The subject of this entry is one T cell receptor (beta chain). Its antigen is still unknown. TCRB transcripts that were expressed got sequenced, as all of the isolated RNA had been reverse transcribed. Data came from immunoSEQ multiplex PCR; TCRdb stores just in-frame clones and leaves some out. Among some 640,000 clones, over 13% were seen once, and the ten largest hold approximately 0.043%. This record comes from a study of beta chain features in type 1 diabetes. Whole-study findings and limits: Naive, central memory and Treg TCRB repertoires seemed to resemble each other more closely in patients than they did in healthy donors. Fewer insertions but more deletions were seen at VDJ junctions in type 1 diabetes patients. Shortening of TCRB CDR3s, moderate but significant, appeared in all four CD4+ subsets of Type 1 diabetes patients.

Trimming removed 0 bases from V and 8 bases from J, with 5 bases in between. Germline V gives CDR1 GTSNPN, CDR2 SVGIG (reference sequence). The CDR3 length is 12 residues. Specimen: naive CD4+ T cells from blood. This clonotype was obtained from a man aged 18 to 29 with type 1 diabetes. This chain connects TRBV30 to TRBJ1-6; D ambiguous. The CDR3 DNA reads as TGTGCCTGGAGTGTAAACCATTCACCCCTCCACTTT. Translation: CAWSVNHSPLHF.